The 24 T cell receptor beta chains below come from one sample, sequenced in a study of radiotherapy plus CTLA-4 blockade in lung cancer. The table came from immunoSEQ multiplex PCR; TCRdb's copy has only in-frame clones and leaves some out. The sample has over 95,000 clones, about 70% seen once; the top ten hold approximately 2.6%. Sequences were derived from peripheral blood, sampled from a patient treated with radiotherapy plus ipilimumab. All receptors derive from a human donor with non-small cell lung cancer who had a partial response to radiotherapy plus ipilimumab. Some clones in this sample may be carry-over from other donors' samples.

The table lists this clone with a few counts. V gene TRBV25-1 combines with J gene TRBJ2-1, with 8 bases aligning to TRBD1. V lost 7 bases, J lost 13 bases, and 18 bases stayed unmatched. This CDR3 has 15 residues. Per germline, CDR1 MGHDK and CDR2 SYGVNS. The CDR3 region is CASKPTLGTGLPQFF. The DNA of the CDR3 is TGTGCCAGCAAACCCACCCTCGGGACAGGTTTGCCCCAGTTCTTC.

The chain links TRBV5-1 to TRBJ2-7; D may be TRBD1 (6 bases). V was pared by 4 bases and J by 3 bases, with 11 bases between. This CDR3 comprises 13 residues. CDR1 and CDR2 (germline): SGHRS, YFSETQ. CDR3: CASSVDSRYEQYF. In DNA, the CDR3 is TGCGCCAGCAGCGTGGACAGCCGCTACGAGCAGTACTTC.

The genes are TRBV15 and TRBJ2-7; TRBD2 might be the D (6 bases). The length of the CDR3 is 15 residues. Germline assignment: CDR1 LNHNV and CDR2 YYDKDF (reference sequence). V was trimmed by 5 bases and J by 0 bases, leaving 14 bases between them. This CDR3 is CATSPTGGNSYEQYF. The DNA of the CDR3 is TGTGCCACCAGCCCTACCGGCGGGAACTCCTACGAGCAGTACTTC.

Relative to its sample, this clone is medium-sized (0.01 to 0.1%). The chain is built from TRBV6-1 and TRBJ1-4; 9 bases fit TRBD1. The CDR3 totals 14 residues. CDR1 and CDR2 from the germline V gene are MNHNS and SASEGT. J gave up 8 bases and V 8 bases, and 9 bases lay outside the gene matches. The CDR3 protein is CASSTGGAEEKLFF. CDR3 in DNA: TGTGCCAGCTCTACAGGGGGCGCGGAAGAAAAACTGTTTTTT.

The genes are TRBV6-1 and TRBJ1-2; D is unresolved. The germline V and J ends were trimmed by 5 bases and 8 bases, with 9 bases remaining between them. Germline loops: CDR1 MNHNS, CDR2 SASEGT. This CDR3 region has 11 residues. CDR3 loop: CASSSAGGYTF. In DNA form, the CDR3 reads TGTGCCAGCAGTTCGGCAGGAGGCTACACCTTC.

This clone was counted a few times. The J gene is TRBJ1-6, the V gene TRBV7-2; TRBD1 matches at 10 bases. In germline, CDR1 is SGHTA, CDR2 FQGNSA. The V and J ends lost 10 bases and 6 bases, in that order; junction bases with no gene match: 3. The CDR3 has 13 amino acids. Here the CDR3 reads CATRTGGNSPLHF. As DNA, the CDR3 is TGTGCCACCCGGACAGGGGGTAATTCACCCCTCCACTTT.

CDR3 loop: CASSPRVAREKLFF. CDR3 DNA sequence: TGTGCCAGCAGCCCGAGGGTGGCGAGGGAAAAACTGTTTTTT. This chain joins TRBV7-8 and TRBJ1-4; D is undetermined. CDR1 and CDR2 from the germline V gene are SGHVS and FQNEAQ. Trimming pared 5 bases from V and 8 bases from J, leaving 15 bases between. The CDR3 is 14 residues long.

CDR3 region: CASSPQGRSNYGYTF. The CDR3 region has the DNA TGTGCCAGCAGCCCGCAGGGGCGATCTAACTATGGCTACACCTTC. The chain is built from TRBV16 and TRBJ1-2; TRBD1 might be the D (6 bases). CDR1 and CDR2 from the germline V gene are KGHSY and FQNENV. The CDR3 is 15 amino acids. Trimming cost V 4 bases and J 0 bases, with 12 bases left between them.

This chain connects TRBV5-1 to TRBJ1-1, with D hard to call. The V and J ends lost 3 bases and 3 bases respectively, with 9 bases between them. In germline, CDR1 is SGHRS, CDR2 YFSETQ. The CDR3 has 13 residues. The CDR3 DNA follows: TGCGCCAGCAGCTCCTCAGTGGACACTGAAGCTTTCTTT. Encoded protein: CASSSSVDTEAFF.

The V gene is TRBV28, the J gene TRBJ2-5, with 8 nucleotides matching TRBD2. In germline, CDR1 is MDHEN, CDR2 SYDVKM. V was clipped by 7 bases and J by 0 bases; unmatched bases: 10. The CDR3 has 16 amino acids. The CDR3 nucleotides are TGTGCCAGCACGCCCAGGGGTAGCGGGGACCAAGAGACCCAGTACTTC. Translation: CASTPRGSGDQETQYF.

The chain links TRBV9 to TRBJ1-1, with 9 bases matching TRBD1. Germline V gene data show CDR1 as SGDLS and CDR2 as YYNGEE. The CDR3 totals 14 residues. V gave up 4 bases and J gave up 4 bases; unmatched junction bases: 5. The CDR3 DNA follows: TGTGCCAGCAGCTTAGGACAGGGGCCCACTGAAGCTTTCTTT. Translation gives CASSLGQGPTEAFF.

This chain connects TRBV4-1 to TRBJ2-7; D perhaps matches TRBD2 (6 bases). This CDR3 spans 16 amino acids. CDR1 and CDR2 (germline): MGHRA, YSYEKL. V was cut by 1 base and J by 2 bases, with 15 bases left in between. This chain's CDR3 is CASSQAGGGLPYEQYF. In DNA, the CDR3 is TGCGCCAGCAGCCAAGCCGGGGGAGGCCTACCCTACGAGCAGTACTTC.

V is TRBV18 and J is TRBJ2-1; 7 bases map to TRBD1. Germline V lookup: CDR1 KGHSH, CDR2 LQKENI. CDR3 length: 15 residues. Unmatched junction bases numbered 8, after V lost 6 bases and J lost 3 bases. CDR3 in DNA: TGTGCCAGCTCTCTAAGACAGGGAAGCTACAATGAGCAGTTCTTC. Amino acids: CASSLRQGSYNEQFF.

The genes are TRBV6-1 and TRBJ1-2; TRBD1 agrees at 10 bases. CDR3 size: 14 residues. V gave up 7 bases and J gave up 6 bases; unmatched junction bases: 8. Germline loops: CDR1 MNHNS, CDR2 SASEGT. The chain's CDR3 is CASTRDRGIDGYTF. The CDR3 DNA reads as TGTGCCAGCACTCGGGACAGGGGAATCGATGGCTACACCTTC.

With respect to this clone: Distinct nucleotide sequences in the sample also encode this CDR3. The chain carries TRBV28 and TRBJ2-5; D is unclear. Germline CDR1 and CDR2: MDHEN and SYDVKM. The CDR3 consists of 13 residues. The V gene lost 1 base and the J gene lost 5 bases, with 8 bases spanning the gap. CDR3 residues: CASSLFSVETQYF. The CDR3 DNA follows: TGTGCCAGCAGTTTATTCTCGGTTGAGACCCAGTACTTC.

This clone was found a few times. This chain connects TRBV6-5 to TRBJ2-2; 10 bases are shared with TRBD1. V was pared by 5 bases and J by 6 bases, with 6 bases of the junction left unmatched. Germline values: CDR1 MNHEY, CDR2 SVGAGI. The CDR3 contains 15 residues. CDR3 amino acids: CASSPQTGGAGELFF. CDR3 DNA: TGTGCCAGCAGTCCGCAGACAGGGGGCGCCGGGGAGCTGTTTTTT.

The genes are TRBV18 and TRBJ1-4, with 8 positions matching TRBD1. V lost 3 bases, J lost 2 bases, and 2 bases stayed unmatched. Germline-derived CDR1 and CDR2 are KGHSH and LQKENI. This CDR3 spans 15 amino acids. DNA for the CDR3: TGTGCCAGCTCACCTGGGACAGGCACTAATGAAAAACTGTTTTTT. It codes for CASSPGTGTNEKLFF.

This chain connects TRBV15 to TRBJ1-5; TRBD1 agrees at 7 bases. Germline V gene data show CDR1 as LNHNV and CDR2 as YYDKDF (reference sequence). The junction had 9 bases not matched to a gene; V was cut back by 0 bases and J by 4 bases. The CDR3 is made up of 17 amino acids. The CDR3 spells CATSRDWLQGRNQPQHF. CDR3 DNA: TGTGCCACCAGCAGAGATTGGTTACAGGGGAGAAATCAGCCCCAGCATTTT.

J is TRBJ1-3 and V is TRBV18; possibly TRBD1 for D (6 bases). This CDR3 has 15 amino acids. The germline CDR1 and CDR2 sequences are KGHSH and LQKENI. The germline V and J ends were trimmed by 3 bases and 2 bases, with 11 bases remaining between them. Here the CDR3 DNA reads TGTGCCAGCTCACCTAGGACAGAGGCTGGAAACACCATATATTTT. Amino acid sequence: CASSPRTEAGNTIYF.

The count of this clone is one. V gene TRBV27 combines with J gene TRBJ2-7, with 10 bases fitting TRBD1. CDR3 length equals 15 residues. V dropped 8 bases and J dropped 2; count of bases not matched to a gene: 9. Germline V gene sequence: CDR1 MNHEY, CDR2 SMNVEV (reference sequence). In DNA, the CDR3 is TGTGCCAGCGGTAGCGTCGGGACAGGGGCCTACGAGCAGTACTTC. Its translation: CASGSVGTGAYEQYF.

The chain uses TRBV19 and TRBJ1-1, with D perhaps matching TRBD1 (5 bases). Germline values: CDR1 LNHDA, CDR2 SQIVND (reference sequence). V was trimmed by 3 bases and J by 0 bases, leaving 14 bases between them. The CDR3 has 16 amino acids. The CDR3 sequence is CASSIGRRDVNTEAFF. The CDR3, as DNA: TGTGCCAGTAGTATTGGCAGGCGGGACGTGAACACTGAAGCTTTCTTT.

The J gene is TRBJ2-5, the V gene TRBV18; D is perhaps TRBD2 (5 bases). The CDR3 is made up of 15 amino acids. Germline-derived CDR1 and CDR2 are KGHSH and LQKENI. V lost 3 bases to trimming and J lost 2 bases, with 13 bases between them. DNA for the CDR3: TGTGCCAGCTCACCCGGGTATGGAGGTCAAGAGACCCAGTACTTC. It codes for CASSPGYGGQETQYF.

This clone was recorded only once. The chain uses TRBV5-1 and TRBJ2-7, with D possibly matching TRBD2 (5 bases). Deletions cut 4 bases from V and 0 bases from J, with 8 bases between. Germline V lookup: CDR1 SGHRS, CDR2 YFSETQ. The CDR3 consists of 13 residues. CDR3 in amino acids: CASSPTISYEQYF. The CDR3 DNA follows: TGCGCCAGCAGCCCGACTATCTCCTACGAGCAGTACTTC.

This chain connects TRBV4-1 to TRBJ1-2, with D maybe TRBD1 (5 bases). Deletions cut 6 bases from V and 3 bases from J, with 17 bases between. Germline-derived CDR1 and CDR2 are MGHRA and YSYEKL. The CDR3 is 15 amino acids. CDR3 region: CASREAHGRDYGYTF. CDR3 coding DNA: TGCGCCAGCAGAGAGGCCCACGGCAGGGACTATGGCTACACCTTC.